What follows is one T cell receptor (beta chain) and its context. The antigen remains unidentified. Trimming left V 0 bases short and J 3 bases short, with 11 bases between. The germline V gene has CDR1 GTSNPN and CDR2 SVGIG (reference sequence). CDR3 length: 14 amino acids. The sample comes from a study of cytomegalovirus exposure and HLA in healthy donors. In the PCR, 60 Vbeta and 13 Jbeta primers were used. In the original workflow: About 12 million of some 80 million unique TCR beta chains were shared, per a later count. TCRdb's table, derived via immunoSEQ multiplex PCR, lists solely in-frame clones and lacks some. Clone size and V and J calls were adopted from that table, with D and trimming inferred from the DNA. The data show some 200,000 clones, with roughly 74% seen just once and 1.8% held by the top ten. Study-wide results and caveats: Available immune exposure information covered CMV serostatus only.

The V and J genes are TRBV30 and TRBJ2-5; possibly TRBD2 for D (5 bases). Material for sequencing was PBMCs. The TCR comes from a woman aged 25 to 39 in good health and CMV-seronegative. The CDR3 loop is CAWSVRGGKETQYF. The CDR3 DNA follows: TGTGCCTGGAGTGTGAGAGGAGGTAAAGAGACCCAGTACTTC.